Listed here are 21 T cell receptor beta chains from one sample, sequenced in a study of CD8+CD57+ T cells in acquired aplastic anemia. Profiling of TCR beta VDJ combinations and CDR3 sequences used genomic DNA as template. TCRdb processed the reads anew with MiXCR; each CDR3 protein has one entry. This sample yields about 130,000 distinct CDR3 sequences, of which about half are seen a single time; about 2.7% belongs to the top ten. Sequenced input: sorted CD4+, CD8+, or CD8+CD57+ T cells (not recorded which) from PBMCs. Receptors were obtained from a human donor in good health, serving as a control.

This clonotype was found many times. This CDR3 reads CASSLGGRSNSPLHF. The CDR3 nucleotides are TGTGCCAGCAGCTTAGGGGGTAGGTCTAATTCACCCCTCCACTTT. The V call is TRBV7-9, the J call TRBJ1-6; D not resolved. CDR3 length: 15 amino acids. With 1 base removed from V and 6 bases from J, the gap between germline ends came to 10 bases. The germline V gene has CDR1 SEHNR and CDR2 FQNEAQ (reference sequence).

There are a few counts of this clonotype. V and J are TRBV5-5 and TRBJ2-3; TRBD2 matches at 11 bases. The V gene end was trimmed by 4 bases and the J gene end by 3 bases; junction bases not matched to a gene: 4. The CDR3 totals 15 residues. CDR1 is SGHKS and CDR2 is YYEKEE in the germline V gene (reference sequence). The CDR3 region is CASSRGTSGTDTQYF. CDR3 in DNA: TGTGCCAGCAGCAGGGGGACTAGCGGTACAGATACGCAGTATTTT.

This chain joins TRBV29-1 and TRBJ2-5; 7 bases map to TRBD1. The length of the CDR3 is 12 residues. The V and J ends lost 8 bases and 2 bases, in that order; junction bases with no gene match: 5. Germline loops: CDR1 SQVTM, CDR2 ANQGSEA. CDR3 amino acids: CSTPDRQETQYF. CDR3 in DNA: TGCAGCACCCCGGACAGGCAAGAGACCCAGTACTTC.

For this clonotype: This may be a read error: a much more frequent sequence differs by one nucleotide. The chain carries TRBV20-1 and TRBJ1-1, with D possibly being TRBD1 (5 bases). Germline V gives CDR1 DFQATT, CDR2 SNEGSKA (reference sequence). The CDR3 contains 17 residues. The ends were cut back, 1 base at V and 0 bases at J, with 18 bases in the middle. CDR3 protein: CSARGTGGTYMNTEAFF. CDR3 DNA sequence: TGCAGTGCTAGAGGTACGGGGGGGACCTATATGAACACTGAAGCTTTCTTT.

The chain links TRBV29-1 to TRBJ2-3; D possibly corresponds to TRBD2 (6 bases). Trimming pared 3 bases from V and 2 bases from J, leaving 9 bases between. In germline, CDR1 is SQVTM, CDR2 ANQGSEA. This CDR3 region has 13 residues. The CDR3 coding sequence is TGCAGCGTTGAGGGGAGGTTCACAGATACGCAGTATTTT. This codes for CSVEGRFTDTQYF.

There are a few counts of this clonotype. The CDR3 protein is CASSSDRVANEKLFF. As DNA, the CDR3 is TGTGCCAGCTCAAGCGACAGGGTCGCTAATGAAAAACTGTTTTTT. The chain links TRBV18 to TRBJ1-4, with 7 positions matching TRBD1. The CDR3 has 15 residues. J was trimmed by 3 bases and V by 5 bases; bases with no gene match: 6. CDR1 KGHSH and CDR2 LQKENI come from the germline V gene.

This clonotype occurred many times. The chain links TRBV7-6 to TRBJ2-7; 10 positions agree with TRBD1. CDR1 SGHVS and CDR2 FNYEAQ come from the germline V gene. The V and J ends lost 5 bases and 5 bases, in that order; junction bases with no gene match: 6. The length of the CDR3 is 14 residues. Here the CDR3 DNA reads TGTGCCAGCAGCCCGCACGGGACAGGGGACGAGCAGTACTTC. This encodes CASSPHGTGDEQYF.

The CDR3 here is CASSPGGQAYYEQYF. In nucleotides, the CDR3 is TGCGCCAGCAGCCCCGGCGGACAGGCGTACTACGAGCAGTACTTC. This chain links TRBV5-1 with TRBJ2-7; 7 positions agree with TRBD1. The CDR3 extends over 15 amino acids. The V and J ends lost 4 bases and 3 bases, in that order; junction bases with no gene match: 10. Germline CDR1 is SGHRS and CDR2 is YFSETQ.

This clonotype was seen many times. The chain links TRBV29-1 to TRBJ1-3; D uncertain. The germline CDR1 and CDR2 sequences are SQVTM and ANQGSEA. There are 15 residues in the CDR3. Between the trimmed V and J ends, which lost 2 bases and 0 bases, there was a span of 11 bases. DNA for the CDR3: TGCAGCGTTGAAATCTGGGCGAACTCTGGAAACACCATATATTTT. Translated, it gives CSVEIWANSGNTIYF.

Regarding this clonotype: The junction departs from germline at one end; a sequencing error may be responsible. The V and J genes are TRBV29-1 and TRBJ1-1; TRBD1 aligns across 7 bases. In germline, CDR1 is SQVTM, CDR2 ANQGSEA. This CDR3 contains 13 residues. CDR3 nucleotides: TGCAGCGTGGAAGGACAGGACAAGTTTGAAGCTTTCTTT. The encoded protein is CSVEGQDKFEAFF.

This chain joins TRBV7-2 and TRBJ2-3; 7 nucleotides agree with TRBD2. J was trimmed by 4 bases and V by 4 bases; bases with no gene match: 5. CDR1 is SGHTA, CDR2 FQGNSA, per germline. The CDR3 loop spans 14 amino acids. The CDR3 coding sequence is TGTGCCAGCAGCTCCCGGGGGGAGGCAGATACGCAGTATTTT. Translated: CASSSRGEADTQYF.

V is TRBV2 and J is TRBJ2-6, with TRBD1 matching 7 bases. Trimming removed 1 base from V and 0 bases from J; junction bases left unmatched: 12. CDR1 and CDR2 (germline): SNHLY, FYNNEI. The CDR3 has 20 amino acids. The CDR3 loop is CASSEGVRYRGPSGANVLTF. The CDR3 DNA sequence: TGTGCCAGCAGTGAAGGGGTGCGATACAGGGGTCCCTCTGGGGCCAACGTCCTGACTTTC.

This clonotype was counted many times. The chain has TRBV2 and TRBJ1-4; a weak D match, TRBD1 (6 bases). This CDR3 is 13 amino acids long. V shed 7 bases and J shed 7 bases, with 13 bases lying between them. Germline V CDR1 and CDR2: SNHLY, FYNNEI. CDR3 sequence: CASKVGQIEKLFF. DNA for the CDR3: TGTGCCAGCAAAGTTGGACAGATTGAAAAACTGTTTTTT.

As to this clonotype: This could be a read error, since a much larger clone is one nucleotide away. CDR3 DNA sequence: TGTGCCACATCCGTCCGGGACAGGGTGTTATCTTATGGCTACACCTTC. Its translation is CATSVRDRVLSYGYTF. V and J are TRBV12-3 or TRBV12-4 and TRBJ1-2; 9 positions agree with TRBD1. The CDR3 contains 16 residues. V was pared by 10 bases and J by 5 bases, with 17 bases of the junction left unmatched.

The chain is built from TRBV7-2 and TRBJ2-5, with a weak D call TRBD2 (5 bases). CDR3 length: 11 amino acids. In germline, CDR1 is SGHTA, CDR2 FQGNSA. Deletions cut 5 bases from V and 8 bases from J, with 9 bases between. DNA for the CDR3: TGTGCCAGCAGCAAAAGGACTACCCAGTACTTC. Residues: CASSKRTTQYF.

This clonotype was seen at least ten times. The chain recombines TRBV7-2 with TRBJ1-5; TRBD1 aligns across 7 bases. The CDR3 totals 16 residues. Trimming at V came to 6 bases and at J to 2 bases, leaving 10 bases not matched to a gene. CDR1 and CDR2 (germline): SGHTA, FQGNSA. CDR3 sequence (DNA): TGTGCCAGCAGTCTAGGGGGCAGTCGGGGCAATCAGCCCCAGCATTTT. Amino acids: CASSLGGSRGNQPQHF.

This sequence joins TRBV10-2 and TRBJ2-5; 8 nucleotides match TRBD1. Germline values: CDR1 WSHSY, CDR2 SAAADI. V gave up 3 bases and J gave up 4 bases; unmatched junction bases: 7. The CDR3 has 15 residues. The CDR3: CASSDFRQGIETQYF. The CDR3 DNA sequence: TGCGCCAGCAGTGATTTTAGACAGGGGATAGAGACCCAGTACTTC.

This clonotype was found once. This may be a read error: a much more frequent sequence differs by one nucleotide. No conserved phenylalanine or tryptophan is present at the end of the CDR3, so a read error is the likely explanation. CDR3 in amino acids: CASSLRQGAYTS. CDR3 sequence (DNA): TGTGCCAGCAGCCTTCGACAGGGAGCCTACACCTCC. This rearrangement joins TRBV11-2 to TRBJ1-2, with TRBD1 matching over 7 bases. V lost 5 bases to trimming and J lost 10 bases; unmatched junction nucleotides: 7. This CDR3 spans 12 amino acids. Germline-derived CDR1 and CDR2 are SGHAT and FQNNGV.

This clonotype has at least ten counts. This chain links TRBV7-2 with TRBJ2-1; 8 bases map to TRBD1. CDR1 and CDR2 (germline): SGHTA, FQGNSA. This CDR3 has 13 residues. The ends lost 4 bases at V and 6 bases at J; junction bases unmatched: 2. The CDR3 loop reads CASSWGQVNEQFF. In DNA, the CDR3 is TGTGCCAGCAGCTGGGGACAGGTCAATGAGCAGTTCTTC.

This clonotype was observed at least ten times. The chain couples TRBV18 to TRBJ1-1; 8 bases map to TRBD1. The V segment lost 3 bases and the J segment 1 base; nucleotides outside the gene matches: 4. The germline gives CDR1 KGHSH, CDR2 LQKENI. The CDR3 has 15 amino acids. The CDR3 DNA reads TGTGCCAGCTCACCGGAAGGACAGGGGAACACTGAAGCTTTCTTT. Amino acids: CASSPEGQGNTEAFF.

V and J are TRBV7-2 and TRBJ2-5; TRBD2 is a possible D gene (5 bases). The CDR3 is 12 residues long. From germline, CDR1 is SGHTA and CDR2 FQGNSA. Trimming shortened V by 8 bases and J by 7 bases, and 14 bases separated the two germline ends. CDR3 in DNA: TGTGCCAGCTCACCGTTAGAGGGGACCCAGTACTTC. Translating it yields CASSPLEGTQYF.